This T cell receptor beta chain was sequenced for a study of blood T cells in healthy people across ages. This clonotype occurred a few times. Its antigen remains unidentified. Losses at the gene ends were 6 bases for V and 0 bases for J; bases not matched to a gene: 20. The CDR3 contains 20 residues. A second roughly 7 to 11 cycle PCR used barcoded and J-beta primers. Individual samples furnished no less than 2.5 million CDR3-containing paired-end reads apiece. TCRdb reprocessed the 5' RACE reads via MiXCR and lists one record per CDR3 protein. There are approximately 810,000 distinct CDR3 sequences in the sample; roughly 40% occur only once, and 10% to 15% lies in the top ten. General study results and limits: With unsorted PBMCs, a conclusive comparison of naive versus antigen-experienced cells was not possible. Correlation between TCR beta diversity and naive T cell percentage was strong.

V is TRBV12-3 or TRBV12-4 and J is TRBJ2-3; 8 nucleotides match TRBD2. Sequenced sample: blood. This receptor was obtained from a man aged 18 to 35 in good health. Here the CDR3 reads CASRPHPVDPQRGSTDTQYF. For the CDR3, the DNA is TGTGCCAGCAGACCCCACCCGGTCGACCCACAGCGGGGGAGCACAGATACGCAGTATTTT.